These 9 T cell receptor beta chains share one sample of origin, sequenced in a study of blood T cell repertoires in COVID-19. Using immunoSEQ multiplex PCR, the repertoire was profiled, and TCRdb retains in-frame clones only, with some absent. The profile shows some 70,000 clones, roughly 86% of them singletons. Material for sequencing was peripheral blood. The receptors derive from a man aged 45-65 years with active COVID-19.

J is TRBJ2-1 and V is TRBV5-1, with 8 bases aligning to TRBD1. The CDR3 spans 16 residues. The V gene end was trimmed by 0 bases and the J gene end by 6 bases; junction bases not matched to a gene: 8. Germline values: CDR1 SGHRS, CDR2 YFSETQ. The CDR3 region is CASSLVSGQGRNEQFF. The CDR3, as DNA: TGCGCCAGCAGCTTGGTGTCCGGACAGGGTCGCAATGAGCAGTTCTTC.

The genes are TRBV6-5 and TRBJ2-2; the D gene is possibly TRBD2 (6 bases). This CDR3 is built from 15 residues. Trimming removed 6 bases at V and 8 bases at J, with 19 bases between. Germline lookup yields CDR1 MNHEY and CDR2 SVGAGI. CDR3 bases: TGTGCCAGCAGACCATCCGGGACTGGAGATGGGGAGCTGTTTTTT. Amino acids: CASRPSGTGDGELFF.

The chain links TRBV2 to TRBJ2-5, with a possible D match to TRBD1 (6 bases). Per the germline V gene, CDR1 is SNHLY and CDR2 is FYNNEI. This CDR3 contains 12 residues. Trimming shortened V by 3 bases and J by 5 bases, and 7 bases separated the two germline ends. This CDR3 is CASSERGETQYF. CDR3 DNA sequence: TGTGCCAGCAGTGAGAGGGGGGAGACCCAGTACTTC.

This clone showed up just once. The gene calls are TRBV5-5 and TRBJ1-5; D not certain. Trimming took 0 bases from V and 5 from J, leaving 12 bases between them. The CDR3 consists of 15 residues. Germline loops: CDR1 SGHKS, CDR2 YYEKEE (reference sequence). The CDR3 bases are TGTGCCAGCAGCTTGGGTACGCGTTTGGATCAGCCCCAGCATTTT. Translation: CASSLGTRLDQPQHF.

In this sample, this clone turned up once. The chain uses TRBV5-5 and TRBJ2-2; TRBD2 matches at 7 bases. This CDR3 contains 15 residues. J lost 2 bases, V lost 4 bases, and 5 bases had no gene match. The V gene's germline CDR1 is SGHKS and CDR2 YYEKEE (reference sequence). The CDR3 sequence is CASSPAGVNTGELFF. In DNA form, the CDR3 reads TGTGCCAGCAGCCCCGCGGGGGTAAACACCGGGGAGCTGTTTTTT. The full variable domain, completed using reference TRBV5-5 and TRBJ2-2, is DAGVTQSPTHLIKTRGQQVTLRCSPISGHKSVSWYQQVLGQGPQFIFQYYEKEERGRGNFPDRFSARQFPNYSSELNVNALLLGDSALYLCASSPAGVNTGELFFGEGSRLTVL.

The chain carries TRBV5-1 and TRBJ2-1; TRBD1 matches at 7 bases. Germline V CDR1 and CDR2: SGHRS, YFSETQ. With V trimmed by 5 bases and J by 2 bases, 7 bases remained unmatched. The CDR3 contains 15 residues. The CDR3 loop reads CASSDTGTAYNEQFF. DNA for the CDR3: TGCGCCAGCAGTGATACCGGGACAGCCTACAATGAGCAGTTCTTC.

CDR3: CASQDRVEQYF. The CDR3 DNA reads as TGTGCCAGCCAGGACAGGGTCGAGCAGTACTTC. The chain recombines TRBV6-5 with TRBJ2-7; 8 bases map to TRBD1. The trim removed 8 bases at V and 6 bases at J, leaving 3 bases unmatched. The germline CDR1 and CDR2 sequences are MNHEY and SVGAGI. CDR3 size: 11 residues.

The rearrangement links TRBV9 to TRBJ2-3, with 12 bases lining up with TRBD2. The V gene end was trimmed by 3 bases and the J gene end by 5 bases; junction bases not matched to a gene: 7. The CDR3 runs 16 residues. Per the germline V gene, CDR1 is SGDLS and CDR2 is YYNGEE. The CDR3 here is CASSAQLAGGLDTQYF. The CDR3, as DNA: TGTGCCAGCAGCGCCCAACTAGCGGGGGGCCTAGATACGCAGTATTTT. Complete variable domain (other parts from reference TRBV9 and TRBJ2-3): DSGVTQTPKHLITATGQRVTLRCSPRSGDLSVYWYQQSLDQGLQFLIQYYNGEERAKGNILERFSAQQFPDLHSELNLSSLELGDSALYFCASSAQLAGGLDTQYFGPGTRLTVL.

This chain uses TRBV6-2 or TRBV6-3 with TRBJ1-5, with 7 bases identical to TRBD1. The germline gives CDR1 MNHEY, CDR2 SVGEGT. The CDR3 runs to 15 residues. The trim removed 6 bases at V and 5 bases at J, leaving 10 bases unmatched. CDR3 DNA sequence: TGTGCCAGCAGCCCCGGGACAGATTTATATCAGCCCCAGCATTTT. It is translated as CASSPGTDLYQPQHF.